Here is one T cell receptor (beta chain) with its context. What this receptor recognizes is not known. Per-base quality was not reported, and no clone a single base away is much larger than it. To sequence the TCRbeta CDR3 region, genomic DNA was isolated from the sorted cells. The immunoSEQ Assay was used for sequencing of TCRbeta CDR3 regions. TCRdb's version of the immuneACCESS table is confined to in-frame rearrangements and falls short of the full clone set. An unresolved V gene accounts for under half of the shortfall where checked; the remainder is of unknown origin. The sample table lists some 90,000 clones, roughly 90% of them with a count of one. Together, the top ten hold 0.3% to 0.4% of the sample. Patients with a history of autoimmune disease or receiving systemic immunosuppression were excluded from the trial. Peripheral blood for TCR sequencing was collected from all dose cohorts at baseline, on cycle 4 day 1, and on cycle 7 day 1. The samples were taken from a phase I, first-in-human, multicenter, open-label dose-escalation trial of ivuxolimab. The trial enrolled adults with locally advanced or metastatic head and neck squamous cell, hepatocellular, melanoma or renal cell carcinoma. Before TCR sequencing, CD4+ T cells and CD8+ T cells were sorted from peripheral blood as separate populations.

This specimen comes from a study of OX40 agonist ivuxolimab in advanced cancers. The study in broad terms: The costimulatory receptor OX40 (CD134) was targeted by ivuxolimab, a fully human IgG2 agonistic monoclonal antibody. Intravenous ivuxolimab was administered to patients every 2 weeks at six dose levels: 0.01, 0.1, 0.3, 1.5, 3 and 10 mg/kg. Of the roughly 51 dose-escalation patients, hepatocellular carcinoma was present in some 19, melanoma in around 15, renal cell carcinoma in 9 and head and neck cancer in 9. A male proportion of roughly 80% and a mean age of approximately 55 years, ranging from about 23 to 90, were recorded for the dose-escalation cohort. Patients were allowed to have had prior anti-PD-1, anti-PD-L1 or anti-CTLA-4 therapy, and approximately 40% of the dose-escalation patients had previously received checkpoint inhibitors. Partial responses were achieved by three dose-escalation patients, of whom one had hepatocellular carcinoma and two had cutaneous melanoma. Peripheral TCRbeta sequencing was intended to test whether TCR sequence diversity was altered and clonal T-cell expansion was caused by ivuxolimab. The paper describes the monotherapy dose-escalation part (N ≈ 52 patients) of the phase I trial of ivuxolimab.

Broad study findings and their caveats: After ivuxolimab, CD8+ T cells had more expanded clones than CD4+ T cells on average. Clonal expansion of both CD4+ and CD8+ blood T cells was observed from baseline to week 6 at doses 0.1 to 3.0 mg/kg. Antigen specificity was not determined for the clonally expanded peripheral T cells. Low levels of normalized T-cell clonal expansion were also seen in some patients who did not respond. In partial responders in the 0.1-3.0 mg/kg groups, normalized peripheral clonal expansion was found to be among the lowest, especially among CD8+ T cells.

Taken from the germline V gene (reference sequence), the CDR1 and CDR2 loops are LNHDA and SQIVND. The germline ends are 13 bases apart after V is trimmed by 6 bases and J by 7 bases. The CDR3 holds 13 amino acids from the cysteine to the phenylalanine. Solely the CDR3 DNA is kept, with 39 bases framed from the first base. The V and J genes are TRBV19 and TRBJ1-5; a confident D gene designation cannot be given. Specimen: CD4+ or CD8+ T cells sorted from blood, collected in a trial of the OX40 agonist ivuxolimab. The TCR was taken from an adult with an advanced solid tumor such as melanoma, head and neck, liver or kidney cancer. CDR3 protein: CASSTLLGQPQHF. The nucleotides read TGTGCCAGTAGCACACTTCTTGGACAGCCCCAGCATTTT.